The 5 T cell receptor beta chains given below trace back to one sample, sequenced in a study of CD8 T cells in Susac syndrome. cDNA came from about 0.5 to 1 ug RNA primed by random hexamers. TCRdb re-called the immunoSEQ multiplex PCR reads through MiXCR, storing one row per CDR3 protein. The sample shows around 110,000 distinct CDR3 sequences, just under 95% of them seen only once. The sequencing sample was made of CD8+ T cells from PBMCs. These receptors were collected from a human donor with Susac syndrome.

The rearrangement uses TRBV4-1 and TRBJ1-2; the D is unclear. CDR1 MGHRA and CDR2 YSYEKL come from the germline V gene. Trimming removed 6 bases from V and 8 bases from J, with 16 bases in between. The CDR3 is 13 residues long. The CDR3 region is CASSQSVERGYTF. CDR3 nucleotide sequence: TGCGCCAGCAGTCAATCAGTGGAGAGGGGCTACACCTTC.

The rearrangement links TRBV29-1 to TRBJ1-2, with a tentative D call TRBD1 (5 bases). Trimming pared 1 base from V and 8 bases from J, leaving 8 bases between. This CDR3 has 11 residues. Germline lookup yields CDR1 SQVTM and CDR2 ANQGSEA. CDR3 in amino acids: CSVEAGGGYTF. In nucleotides, the CDR3 is TGCAGCGTTGAAGCGGGGGGGGGCTACACCTTC.

The chain carries TRBV9 and TRBJ2-7, with D unresolved. Looked up from germline, CDR1 is SGDLS and CDR2 is YYNGEE. The CDR3 is 14 residues long. V lost 3 bases, J lost 0 bases, and 10 bases lay in between. The CDR3 DNA follows: TGTGCCAGCAGCGGCGACATCTACTCCTACGAGCAGTACTTC. Its translation is CASSGDIYSYEQYF.

V is TRBV3-1 and J is TRBJ2-3; a possible D gene is TRBD1 (6 bases). CDR3 length: 16 amino acids. Trimming took off 3 bases at V and 2 bases at J, with 15 bases between the two ends. Germline loops: CDR1 LGHDT, CDR2 YNNKEL (reference sequence). The CDR3 nucleotides read TGTGCCAGCAGCCAGGGGCTTGGGGGCTTCACAGATACGCAGTATTTT. Its translation: CASSQGLGGFTDTQYF.

The gene calls are TRBV6-2 or TRBV6-3 and TRBJ1-5, with unresolved D. The V gene's germline CDR1 is MNHEY and CDR2 SVGEGT. The CDR3 extends over 15 amino acids. The germline V and J ends were trimmed by 2 bases and 0 bases, with 8 bases remaining between them. CDR3 protein: CASSYDGYSNQPQHF. DNA for the CDR3: TGTGCCAGCAGTTACGACGGATATAGCAATCAGCCCCAGCATTTT.